This TCR beta chain was recovered during a study of shared clonotypes between healthy human individuals. As for the study in general: For every donor, three CD4 naive, three CD4 memory, two CD8 naive and one CD8 memory plates were used.

Clones were sequenced by immunoSEQ multiplex PCR, and TCRdb holds only the in-frame ones, with some missing. There are 2 million to 2.5 million clones in the sample; around 93% occur only once, and about 0.41% lies in the top ten. The V gene's germline CDR1 is SGHRS and CDR2 YFSETQ. CDR3 size: 14 residues. The ends were cut back, 0 bases at V and 7 bases at J, with 11 bases in the middle. The clonotype comes from a man aged 18 to 30 in good health. Some clones in this sample may be carry-over from other donors' samples. This chain links TRBV5-1 with TRBJ2-4; possible D gene TRBD2, 5 bases. Sequencing input: naive CD4+ T cells from PBMCs. Subset reported: CD45RA+ positively selected. The CDR3 loop reads CASSLEGSGNIQYF. For the CDR3, the DNA is TGCGCCAGCAGCTTGGAAGGGTCGGGGAACATTCAGTACTTC.